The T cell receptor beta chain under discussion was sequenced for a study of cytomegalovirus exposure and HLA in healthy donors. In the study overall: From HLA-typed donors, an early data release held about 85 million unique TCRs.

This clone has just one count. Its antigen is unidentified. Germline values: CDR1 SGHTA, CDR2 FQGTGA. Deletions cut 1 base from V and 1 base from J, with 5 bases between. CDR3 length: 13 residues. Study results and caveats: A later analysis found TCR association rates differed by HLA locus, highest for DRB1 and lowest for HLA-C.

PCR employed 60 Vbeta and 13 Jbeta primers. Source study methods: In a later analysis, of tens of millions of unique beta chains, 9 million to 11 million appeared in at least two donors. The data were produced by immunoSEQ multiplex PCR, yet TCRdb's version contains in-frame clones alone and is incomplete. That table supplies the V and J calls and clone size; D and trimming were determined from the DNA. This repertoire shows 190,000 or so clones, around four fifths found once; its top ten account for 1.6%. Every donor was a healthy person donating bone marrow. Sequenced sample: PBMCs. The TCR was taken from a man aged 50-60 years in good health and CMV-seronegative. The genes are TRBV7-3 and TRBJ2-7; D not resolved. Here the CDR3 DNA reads TGTGCCAGCAGCTTAAGCCAGTCCTACGAGCAGTACTTC. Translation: CASSLSQSYEQYF.